Listed here is a single TCR beta chain. The source of the sample is a study of T cells in Graves' hyperthyroidism and ophthalmopathy. V dropped 6 bases and J dropped 4; count of bases not matched to a gene: 9. The CDR3 is 15 residues long. Germline lookup yields CDR1 MNHNS and CDR2 SASEGT. Regions amplified from RNA transcripts were the TCR beta CDR3 regions. First-round RT-PCR targeting the TCR CDR3 was performed with the HTBI primer set. A single record per CDR3 protein comes from TCRdb applying MiXCR to the multiplex PCR reads. The sample contains about 600,000 distinct CDR3 sequences, roughly 16% of which appear only once.

The rearrangement links TRBV6-1 to TRBJ1-1; 9 bases agree with TRBD1. Source material: blood. This TCR came from a middle-aged woman with Graves' ophthalmopathy. The CDR3 bases are TGTGCCAGCAGAAGGGACAGGGCAAGGAGCACTGAAGCTTTCTTT. Translated: CASRRDRARSTEAFF.